This T cell receptor (beta chain) was profiled in a study of blood T cell repertoires in COVID-19. Looking at the study overall: Sites across the United States, Italy and Spain contributed samples from acute and convalescent COVID-19.

This CDR3 comprises 13 residues. V lost 4 bases and J 2 bases, leaving 9 bases between the germline ends. Germline CDR1 is LGHDT and CDR2 is YNNKEL (reference sequence). The data were produced by immunoSEQ multiplex PCR, yet TCRdb's version contains in-frame clones alone and is incomplete. The sample gives over 200,000 clones, 75% to 90% of which show up once; about 2.5% is in the top ten. The sample taken for sequencing was peripheral blood. J is TRBJ2-7 and V is TRBV3-1 (or the pseudogene TRBV3-2); TRBD2 might be the D (6 bases). This receptor was taken from a man aged 30-40 years with COVID-19, enrolled during active disease. CDR3 sequence reads: CASSRGGPYEQYF. The CDR3, as DNA: TGTGCCAGCAGCCGGGGAGGCCCCTACGAGCAGTACTTC.